This T cell receptor beta chain is drawn from a study of chemoradiotherapy in HPV16-positive cancers. With respect to this clone: Antigen: not known.

Trimming at V came to 6 bases and at J to 3 bases, leaving 6 bases not matched to a gene. CDR1 MNHNS and CDR2 SASEGT come from the germline V gene. CDR3 length equals 14 residues. General observations from the study: In HPV16-positive patients, HPV-responsive T-cell expansion tracked better recurrence-free survival. Functional assays defining HPV-specific T cells used only a couple of HPV16-positive patients.

Assay used: immunoSEQ multiplex PCR; TCRdb lists only in-frame clones, some missing. The profile covers under 3,000 clones, with just over 70% appearing a single time and roughly 26% taken by the ten largest. This chain links TRBV6-1 with TRBJ2-7; 9 nucleotides line up with TRBD1. This receptor was taken from a human donor with HPV-associated anogenital cancer. This material consisted of tumor tissue, taken from a patient who underwent chemoradiotherapy. The CDR3: CASRPTGGGYEQYV. As DNA, the CDR3 is TGTGCCAGCAGGCCTACAGGGGGCGGCTACGAGCAGTACGTC.